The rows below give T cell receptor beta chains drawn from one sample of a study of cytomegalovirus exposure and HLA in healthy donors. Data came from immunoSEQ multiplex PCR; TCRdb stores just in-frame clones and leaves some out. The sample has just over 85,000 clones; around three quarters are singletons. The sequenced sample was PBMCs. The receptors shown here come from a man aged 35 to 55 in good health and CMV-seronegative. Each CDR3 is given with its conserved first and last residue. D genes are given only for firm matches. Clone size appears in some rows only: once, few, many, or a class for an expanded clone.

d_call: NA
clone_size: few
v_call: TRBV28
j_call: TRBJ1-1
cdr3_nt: TGTGCCAGCAGTAATCAAGTTAGAGCTTTCTTT
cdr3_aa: CASSNQVRAFF

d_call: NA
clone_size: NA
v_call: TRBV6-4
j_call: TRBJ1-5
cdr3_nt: TGTGCCAGCAGACAAAATCGTTGGGGGCTACTAGGGCCCCAGCATTTT
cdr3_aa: CASRQNRWGLLGPQHF

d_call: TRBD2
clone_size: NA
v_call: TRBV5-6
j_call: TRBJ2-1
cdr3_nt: TGTGCCAGCAGCTTGGCTAGCGGGGGGGCCCGTCCAGGGTACAATGAGCAGTTCTTC
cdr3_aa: CASSLASGGARPGYNEQFF

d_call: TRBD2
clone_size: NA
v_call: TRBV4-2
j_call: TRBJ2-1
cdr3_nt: TGTGCCAGCAGCCATGAAGGGAGCGGGACCTTGAATGAGCAGTTCTTC
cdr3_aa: CASSHEGSGTLNEQFF

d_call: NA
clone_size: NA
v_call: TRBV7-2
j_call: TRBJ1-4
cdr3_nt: TGTGCCAGCAGCTTACCATCCGGGATGGGTGAAAAACTGTTTTTT
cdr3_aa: CASSLPSGMGEKLFF

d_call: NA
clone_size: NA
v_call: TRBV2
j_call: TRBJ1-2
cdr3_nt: TGTGCCAGCAGCCCCAAAGGCCGGGACATTCACGGCTACACCTTC
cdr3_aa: CASSPKGRDIHGYTF

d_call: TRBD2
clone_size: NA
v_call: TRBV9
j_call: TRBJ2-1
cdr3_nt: TGTGCCAGCAGCGTATCTAGCGGGGGGAATCTTGAGCAGTTCTTC
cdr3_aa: CASSVSSGGNLEQFF

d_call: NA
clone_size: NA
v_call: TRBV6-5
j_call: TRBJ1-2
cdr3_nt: TGTGCCAGCAGTTACCGGGGGGAGGGTTGGGGCTACACCTTC
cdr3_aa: CASSYRGEGWGYTF

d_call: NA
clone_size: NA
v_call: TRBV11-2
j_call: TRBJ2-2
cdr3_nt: TGTGCCAGCACCCGAGGTCCCGGCCATGACACCGGGGAGCTGTTTTTT
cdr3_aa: CASTRGPGHDTGELFF

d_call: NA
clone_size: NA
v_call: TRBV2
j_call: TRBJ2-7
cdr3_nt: TGTGCCAGCAATCCGACAGGAAGCTCCTACGAGCAGTACTTC
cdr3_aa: CASNPTGSSYEQYF

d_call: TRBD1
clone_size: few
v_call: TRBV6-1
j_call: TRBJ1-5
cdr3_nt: TGTGCCAGCAGTTCCGTGGACAGGGGATATCAGCCCCAGCATTTT
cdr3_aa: CASSSVDRGYQPQHF

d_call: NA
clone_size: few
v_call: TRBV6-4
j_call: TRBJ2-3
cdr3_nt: TGTGCCAGCAGTGACTCTTCTAGCACAGATACGCAGTATTTT
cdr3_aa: CASSDSSSTDTQYF

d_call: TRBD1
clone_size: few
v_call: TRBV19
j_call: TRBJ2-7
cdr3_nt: TGTGCCAGTAGTATCGGACAGGGGCTACGAGGGGAGCAGTACTTC
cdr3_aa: CASSIGQGLRGEQYF

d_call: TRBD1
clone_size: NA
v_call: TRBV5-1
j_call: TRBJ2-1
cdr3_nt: TGCGCCAGCAGCGGGGACAGCTACAATGAGCAGTTCTTC
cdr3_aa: CASSGDSYNEQFF

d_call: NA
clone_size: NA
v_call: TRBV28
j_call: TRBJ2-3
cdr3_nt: TGTGCCAGCAATACAGGGTTTGATACGCAGTATTTT
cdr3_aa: CASNTGFDTQYF

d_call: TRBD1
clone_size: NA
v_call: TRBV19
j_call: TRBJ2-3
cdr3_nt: TGTGCCAGTAGTGTGGGACAGGAGCTGGATACGCAGTATTTT
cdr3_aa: CASSVGQELDTQYF

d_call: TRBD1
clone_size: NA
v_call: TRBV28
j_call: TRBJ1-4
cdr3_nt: TGTGCCAGCAGTCCAGGGGGCCAAACTAATGAAAAACTGTTTTTT
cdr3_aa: CASSPGGQTNEKLFF

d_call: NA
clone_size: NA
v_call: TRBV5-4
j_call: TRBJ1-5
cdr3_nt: TGTGCCAGCAGCTTCGCCGGGGACTATCAGCCCCAGCATTTT
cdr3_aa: CASSFAGDYQPQHF

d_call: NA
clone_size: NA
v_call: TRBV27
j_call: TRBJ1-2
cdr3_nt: TGTGCCAGCAGTCAAACTTTCCAGGGGCTAACAGTGTATGGCTACACCTTC
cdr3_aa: CASSQTFQGLTVYGYTF

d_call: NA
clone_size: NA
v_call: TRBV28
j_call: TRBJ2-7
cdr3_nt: TGTGCCAGCAGACCCTACTCGTACGAGCAGTACTTC
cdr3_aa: CASRPYSYEQYF

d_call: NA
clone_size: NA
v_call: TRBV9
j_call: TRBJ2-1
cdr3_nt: TGTGCCAGCAGCGGACGAGGTGAGCAGTTCTTC
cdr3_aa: CASSGRGEQFF

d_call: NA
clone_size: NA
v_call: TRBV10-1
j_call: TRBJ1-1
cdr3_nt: TGCGCCAGCAGACCCAAACTTAGACTGGAGGCGAACACTGAAGCTTTCTTT
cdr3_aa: CASRPKLRLEANTEAFF

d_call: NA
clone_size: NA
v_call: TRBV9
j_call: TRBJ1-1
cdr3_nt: TGTGCCAGCAGCGTAGCTCCGGGGGAGGACACTGAAGCTTTCTTT
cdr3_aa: CASSVAPGEDTEAFF

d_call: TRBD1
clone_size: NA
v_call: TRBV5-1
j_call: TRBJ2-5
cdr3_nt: TGCGCCAGCAGCAGCCGGGACAGGACCAAAGAGACCCAGTACTTC
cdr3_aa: CASSSRDRTKETQYF

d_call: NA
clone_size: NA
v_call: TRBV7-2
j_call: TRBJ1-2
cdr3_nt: TGTGCCAGCAGCTTCGTCGGGGGAAGAGCTAACTATGGCTACACCTTC
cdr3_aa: CASSFVGGRANYGYTF

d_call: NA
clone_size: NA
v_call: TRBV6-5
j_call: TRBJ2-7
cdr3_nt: TGTGCCAGAGGGAGGAGCTCCTACGAGCAGTACTTC
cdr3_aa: CARGRSSYEQYF